Here is one T cell receptor (beta chain) with its context. RNA, at about 0.45 to 1 ug, was reverse transcribed with random hexamers. MiXCR, applied by TCRdb to the immunoSEQ multiplex PCR reads, yields one record per CDR3 protein. Of about 150,000 distinct CDR3 sequences in the sample, around 96% were seen once. This entry is derived from a study of CD8 T cells in Susac syndrome. The CD8+ and CD4+ T cells were isolated magnetically using a negative isolation approach, whereas the TEMRA cells were enriched by FACS. This CDR3 has 11 amino acids. In germline, CDR1 is MNHEY, CDR2 SMNVEV (reference sequence). With 10 bases removed from V and 6 bases from J, the gap between germline ends came to 12 bases.

The V gene is TRBV27, the J gene TRBJ1-1; maybe TRBD1 (6 bases). The TCR originated in a human donor with multiple sclerosis. The material sequenced was CD4+ T cells from PBMCs. The CDR3 protein is CATRGMAEAFF. The CDR3 bases are TGTGCCACCAGGGGTATGGCTGAAGCTTTCTTT.